This paragraph covers one TCR beta chain sequence. The sample originates from a study of blood T cell repertoires in COVID-19. Background on the study: Sources were T cells, B-cell-depleted T cells, or PBMCs; the material itself was cDNA or gDNA.

The CDR3 sequence is 16 residues long. Per germline, CDR1 MDHEN and CDR2 SYDVKM. The V segment lost 5 bases and the J segment 5 bases; nucleotides outside the gene matches: 12. Original data processing: Quantification of nucleated cells was approximated via reference gene primer amplification. Produced via immunoSEQ multiplex PCR; TCRdb's table is partial and in-frame only. V, J and clone size are taken as reported in that table, and D and trimming were inferred from the DNA itself. The sample lists approximately 300,000 clones, 92% occurring once. Participant age was roughly 18 to 95 years, and participants resided in 24 US areas. Symptom resolution, clearance, or two negative PCRs marked the recovered donors of Cohort 3.

The gene calls are TRBV28 and TRBJ2-7, with 10 bases that match TRBD2. The receptor was isolated from a woman aged 25-40 years who had recovered from COVID-19. The specimen was PBMCs or T cells enriched from blood (not recorded which). The DNA for the CDR3 is TGTGCCAGCAGTCCCCCCTCTAGCGGGAGTCACGACGAGCAGTACTTC. Translated: CASSPPSSGSHDEQYF.